A selection of T cell receptor beta chains follows, all from one sample in a study of regulatory T cells in long-lasting Graves disease. Each CDR3 protein is one row after TCRdb ran MiXCR on the multiplex PCR reads. The table records 600,000 to 800,000 distinct CDR3 sequences, approximately 29% of them present only once. The source was peripheral blood mononuclear cells (PBMCs), collected when the disease was refractory, from a patient treated with antithyroid drugs. Receptors were obtained from a female donor with Graves disease. The CDR3 runs from the conserved cysteine through the conserved F or W. The D gene is left open where the match is weak. For some rows the clone size is stated as once, few or many, or as a class when expanded; others skip it.

. | . | TRBJ1-1 | TRBV2 | CASIRDGNSNTEAFF | TGTGCCAGCATACGGGACGGCAATTCGAACACTGAAGCTTTCTTT
TRBD1 | few | TRBJ1-6 | TRBV12-3/TRBV12-4 | CASATGASSYNSPLHF | TGTGCCAGCGCAACAGGGGCAAGCTCCTATAATTCACCCCTCCACTTT
TRBD1 | . | TRBJ1-4 | TRBV4-2 | CASSHGTGRSGVGELFF | TGTGCCAGCAGCCACGGGACAGGGCGTAGTGGAGTGGGAGAACTGTTTTTT
TRBD1 | . | TRBJ2-7 | TRBV3-1 | CASSQDGQGARQYF | TGTGCCAGCAGCCAAGACGGACAGGGGGCTAGGCAGTACTTC
TRBD2 | . | TRBJ2-7 | TRBV20-1 | CSARPRGGGQYF | TGCAGTGCTAGACCCCGGGGGGGCGGGCAGTACTTC
. | . | TRBJ1-5 | TRBV20-1 | CSALGRDSNQPQHF | TGCAGTGCCCTAGGTAGGGATAGCAATCAGCCCCAGCATTTT
TRBD2 | . | TRBJ2-7 | TRBV29-1 | CSYRLAREQYF | TGCAGTTATAGACTAGCTAGGGAGCAGTACTTC
TRBD1 | few | TRBJ2-5 | TRBV3-1 | CASSQGTGQETQYF | TGTGCCAGCAGCCAGGGGACAGGGCAAGAGACCCAGTACTTC
. | . | TRBJ1-3 | TRBV10-1 | CASSESTEGAGNTIYF | TGCGCCAGCAGTGAGTCGACGGAGGGAGCTGGAAACACCATATATTTT
TRBD2 | . | TRBJ2-7 | TRBV7-2 | CASSSTSGRFYEQYF | TGTGCCAGCAGCTCAACTAGCGGGAGATTCTACGAGCAGTACTTC
. | few | TRBJ1-2 | TRBV20-1 | CSARDRGGYRGYTF | TGCAGTGCTAGAGATCGGGGGGGCTATCGTGGCTACACCTTC
TRBD2 | . | TRBJ2-5 | TRBV20-1 | CSARDYGTGGQETQYF | TGCAGTGCTAGAGATTATGGAACGGGAGGGCAAGAGACCCAGTACTTC
. | . | TRBJ1-2 | TRBV20-1 | CSARDRWGNYGYTF | TGCAGTGCTAGAGATCGGTGGGGGAACTATGGCTACACCTTC
TRBD1 | few | TRBJ1-2 | TRBV28 | CASSLGQEYGYTF | TGTGCCAGCAGTTTGGGACAGGAGTATGGCTACACCTTC
. | . | TRBJ1-5 | TRBV28 | CASSFSVRNQPQHF | TGTGCCAGCAGTTTTTCAGTCAGAAATCAGCCCCAGCATTTT
. | many | TRBJ2-5 | TRBV29-1 | CSVDSLEETQYF | TGCAGCGTTGACTCTCTCGAAGAGACCCAGTACTTC
. | many | TRBJ2-5 | TRBV20-1 | CSASLGGGETQYF | TGCAGTGCTAGTCTGGGAGGAGGAGAGACCCAGTACTTC
. | . | TRBJ1-1 | TRBV9 | CASSVGAGREAFF | TGTGCCAGCAGCGTAGGGGCAGGGAGAGAAGCTTTCTTT
. | . | TRBJ1-1 | TRBV3-1 | CASSPLTGNTEAFF | TGTGCCAGCAGCCCCCTGACAGGAAACACTGAAGCTTTCTTT